The TCR beta chain described here comes from a study of blood T cell repertoires in COVID-19. Study in general: COVID-19 samples from acute and convalescent phases originated in the United States, Italy and Spain. Nucleic acid was either cDNA or gDNA, and it came from T cells, B-cell-depleted T cells, or PBMCs.

CDR1 is SGDLS, CDR2 YYNGEE, per germline. The CDR3 spans 14 residues. V shed 4 bases and J shed 2 bases, with 12 bases lying between them. Repertoires were generated with immunoSEQ multiplex PCR, while TCRdb's copy carries only in-frame clones and drops some. The repertoire has approximately 130,000 clones, roughly 79% of them found once; the top ten carry around 20%. This rearrangement joins TRBV9 to TRBJ1-1, with no clear D. Sequenced material: peripheral blood. This sequence originates from an elderly man with acute or convalescent COVID-19. CDR3 nucleotides: TGTGCCAGCAGCCCTACCCGTAGAAACACTGAAGCTTTCTTT. It specifies CASSPTRRNTEAFF.